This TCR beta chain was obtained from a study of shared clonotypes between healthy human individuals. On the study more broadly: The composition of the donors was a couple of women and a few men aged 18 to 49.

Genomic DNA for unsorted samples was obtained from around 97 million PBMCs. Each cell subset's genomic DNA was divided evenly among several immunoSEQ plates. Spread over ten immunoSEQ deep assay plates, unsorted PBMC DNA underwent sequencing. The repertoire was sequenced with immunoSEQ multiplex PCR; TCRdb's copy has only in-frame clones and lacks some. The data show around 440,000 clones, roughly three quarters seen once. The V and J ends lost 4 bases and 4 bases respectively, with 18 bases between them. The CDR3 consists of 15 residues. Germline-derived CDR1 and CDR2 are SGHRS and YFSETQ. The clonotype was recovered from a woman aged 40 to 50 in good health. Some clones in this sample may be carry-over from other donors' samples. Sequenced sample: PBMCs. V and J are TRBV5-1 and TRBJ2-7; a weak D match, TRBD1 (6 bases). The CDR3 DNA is TGCGCCAGCAGCACAGGGTTCACGGGCTGGTACGAGCAGTACTTC. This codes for CASSTGFTGWYEQYF. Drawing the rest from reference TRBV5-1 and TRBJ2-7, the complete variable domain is KAGVTQTPRYLIKTRGQQVTLSCSPISGHRSVSWYQQTPGQGLQFLFEYFSETQRNKGNFPGRFSGRQFSNSRSEMNVSTLELGDSALYLCASSTGFTGWYEQYFGPGTRLTVT.